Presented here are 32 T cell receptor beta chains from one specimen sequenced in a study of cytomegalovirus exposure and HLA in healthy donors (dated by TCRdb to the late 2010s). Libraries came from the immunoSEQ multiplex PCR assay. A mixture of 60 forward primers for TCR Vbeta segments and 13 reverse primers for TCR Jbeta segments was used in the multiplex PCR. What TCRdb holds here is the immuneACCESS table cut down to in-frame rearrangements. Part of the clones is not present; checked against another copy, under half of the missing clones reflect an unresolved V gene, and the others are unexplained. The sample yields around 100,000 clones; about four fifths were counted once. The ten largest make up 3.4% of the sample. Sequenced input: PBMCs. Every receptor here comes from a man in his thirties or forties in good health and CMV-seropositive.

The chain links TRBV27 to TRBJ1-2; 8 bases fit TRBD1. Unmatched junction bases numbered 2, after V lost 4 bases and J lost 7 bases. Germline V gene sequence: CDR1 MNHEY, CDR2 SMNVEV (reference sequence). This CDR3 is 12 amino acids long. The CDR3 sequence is CASSSQGGGYTF. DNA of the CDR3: TGTGCCAGCAGTTCACAGGGGGGTGGCTACACCTTC.

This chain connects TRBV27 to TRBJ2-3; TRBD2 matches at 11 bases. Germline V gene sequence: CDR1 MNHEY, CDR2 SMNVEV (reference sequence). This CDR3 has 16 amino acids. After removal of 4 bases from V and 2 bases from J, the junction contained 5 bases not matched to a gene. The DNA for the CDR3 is TGTGCCAGCAGTTCGACTAGCGGGACGTTCACAGATACGCAGTATTTT. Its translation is CASSSTSGTFTDTQYF.

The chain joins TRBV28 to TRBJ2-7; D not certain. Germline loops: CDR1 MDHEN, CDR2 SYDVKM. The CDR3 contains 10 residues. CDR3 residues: CASSGYEQYF. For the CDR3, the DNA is TGTGCTAGCTCAGGCTACGAGCAGTACTTC.

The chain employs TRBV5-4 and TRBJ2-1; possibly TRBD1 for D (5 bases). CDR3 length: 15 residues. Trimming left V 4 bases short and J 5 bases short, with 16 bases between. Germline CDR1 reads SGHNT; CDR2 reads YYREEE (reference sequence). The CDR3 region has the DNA TGTGCCAGCAGCCGAGGTAGTAGGGGTGACAATGAGCAGTTCTTC. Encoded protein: CASSRGSRGDNEQFF.

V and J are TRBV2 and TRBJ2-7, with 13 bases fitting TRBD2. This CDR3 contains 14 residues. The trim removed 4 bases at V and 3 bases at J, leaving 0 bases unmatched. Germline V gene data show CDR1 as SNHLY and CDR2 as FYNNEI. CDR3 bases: TGTGCCAGCAGTGGACTAGCGGGGGGCTACGAGCAGTACTTC. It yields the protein CASSGLAGGYEQYF.

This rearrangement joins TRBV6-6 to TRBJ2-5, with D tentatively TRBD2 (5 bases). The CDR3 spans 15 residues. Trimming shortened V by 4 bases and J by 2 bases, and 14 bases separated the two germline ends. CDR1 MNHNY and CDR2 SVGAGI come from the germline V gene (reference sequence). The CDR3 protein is CASSFGGSTQETQYF. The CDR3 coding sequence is TGTGCCAGCAGTTTTGGCGGGTCGACTCAAGAGACCCAGTACTTC.

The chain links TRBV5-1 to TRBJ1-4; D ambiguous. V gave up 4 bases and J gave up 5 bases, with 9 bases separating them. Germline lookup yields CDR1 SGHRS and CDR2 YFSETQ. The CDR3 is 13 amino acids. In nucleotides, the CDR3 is TGCGCCAGCAGCCCTCCGGGGAATGAAAAACTGTTTTTT. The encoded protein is CASSPPGNEKLFF.

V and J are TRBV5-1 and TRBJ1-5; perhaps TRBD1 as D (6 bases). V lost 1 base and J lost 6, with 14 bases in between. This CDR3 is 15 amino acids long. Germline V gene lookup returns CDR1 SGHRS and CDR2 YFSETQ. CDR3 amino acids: CASSLTTGYAQPQHF. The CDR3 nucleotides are TGCGCCAGCAGCTTGACTACAGGGTATGCTCAGCCCCAGCATTTT.

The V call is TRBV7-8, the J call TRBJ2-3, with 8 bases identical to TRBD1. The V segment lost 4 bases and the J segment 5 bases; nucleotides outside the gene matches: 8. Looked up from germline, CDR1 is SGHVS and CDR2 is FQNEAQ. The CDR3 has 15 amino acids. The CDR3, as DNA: TGTGCCAGCAGCTCCCCCCGACAGGGGCGAGATACGCAGTATTTT. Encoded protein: CASSSPRQGRDTQYF.

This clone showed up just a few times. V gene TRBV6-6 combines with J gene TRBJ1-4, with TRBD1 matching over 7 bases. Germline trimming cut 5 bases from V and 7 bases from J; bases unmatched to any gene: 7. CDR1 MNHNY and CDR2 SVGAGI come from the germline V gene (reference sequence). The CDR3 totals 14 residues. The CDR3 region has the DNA TGTGCCAGCAGTCCCACGCAGGGGGGTGAAAAACTGTTTTTT. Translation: CASSPTQGGEKLFF.

CDR3 nucleotide sequence: TGTGCCAGTAGTATAGCGGCGGGAGGAGTTGGGACCCAGTACTTC. The encoded protein is CASSIAAGGVGTQYF. This chain connects TRBV19 to TRBJ2-5, with 8 bases that match TRBD2. The trim removed 1 base at V and 7 bases at J, leaving 8 bases unmatched. CDR3 length: 15 residues. Germline V lookup: CDR1 LNHDA, CDR2 SQIVND (reference sequence).

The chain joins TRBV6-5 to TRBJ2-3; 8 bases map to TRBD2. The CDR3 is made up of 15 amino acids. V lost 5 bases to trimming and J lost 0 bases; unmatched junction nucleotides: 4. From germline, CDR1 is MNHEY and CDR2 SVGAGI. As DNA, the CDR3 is TGTGCCAGCAGTGGAGTAGCGGGGAGCACAGATACGCAGTATTTT. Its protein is CASSGVAGSTDTQYF.

This CDR3 reads CASSPQGDTQYF. CDR3 nucleotide sequence: TGTGCCAGCAGCCCGCAGGGAGATACGCAGTATTTT. The rearrangement uses TRBV11-2 and TRBJ2-3; D is possibly TRBD1 (5 bases). Trimming pared 5 bases from V and 5 bases from J, leaving 8 bases between. Germline CDR1 is SGHAT and CDR2 is FQNNGV. The CDR3 is 12 amino acids.

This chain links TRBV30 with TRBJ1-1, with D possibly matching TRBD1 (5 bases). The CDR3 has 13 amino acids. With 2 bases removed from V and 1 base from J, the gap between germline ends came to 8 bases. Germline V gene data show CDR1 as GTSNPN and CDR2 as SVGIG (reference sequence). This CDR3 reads CAWSLGGNTEAFF. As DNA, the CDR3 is TGTGCCTGGAGTTTGGGGGGGAACACTGAAGCTTTCTTT.

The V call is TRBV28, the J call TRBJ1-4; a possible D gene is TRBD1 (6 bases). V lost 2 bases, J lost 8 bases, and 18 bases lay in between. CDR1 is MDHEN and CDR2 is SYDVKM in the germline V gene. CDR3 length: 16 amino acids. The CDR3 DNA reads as TGTGCCAGCAGTTTAACAGGGAACAGGGTGGGCGAAAAACTGTTTTTT. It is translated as CASSLTGNRVGEKLFF.

CDR3 in DNA: TGTGCCACCAGCAGAGACAGGACAGGGGGCCGGGACTACACCTTC. This encodes CATSRDRTGGRDYTF. The J gene is TRBJ1-2, the V gene TRBV15, with 11 bases that match TRBD1. CDR3 length: 15 residues. From germline, CDR1 is LNHNV and CDR2 YYDKDF (reference sequence). V lost 0 bases, J lost 10 bases, and 7 bases stayed unmatched.

CDR3 nucleotide sequence: TGTGCCAGCAGTTACTCGAATTCGCAGGGAGGCTACACCTTC. Its translation: CASSYSNSQGGYTF. This chain connects TRBV6-6 to TRBJ1-2; D is possibly TRBD1 (5 bases). The CDR3 length is 14 residues. Germline V gene data show CDR1 as MNHNY and CDR2 as SVGAGI (reference sequence). Trimming took 0 bases from V and 8 from J, leaving 13 bases between them.

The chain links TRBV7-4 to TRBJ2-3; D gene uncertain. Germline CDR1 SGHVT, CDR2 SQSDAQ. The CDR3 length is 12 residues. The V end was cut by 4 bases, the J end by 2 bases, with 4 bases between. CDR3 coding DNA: TGTGCCAGCAGCTCCAACACAGATACGCAGTATTTT. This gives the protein CASSSNTDTQYF.

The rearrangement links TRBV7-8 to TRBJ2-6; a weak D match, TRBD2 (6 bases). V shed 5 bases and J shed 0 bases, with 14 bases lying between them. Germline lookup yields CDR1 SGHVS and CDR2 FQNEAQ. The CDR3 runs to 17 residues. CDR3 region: CASSLKRVSSGANVLTF. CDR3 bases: TGTGCCAGCAGCCTCAAGCGGGTCAGCTCTGGGGCCAACGTCCTGACTTTC.

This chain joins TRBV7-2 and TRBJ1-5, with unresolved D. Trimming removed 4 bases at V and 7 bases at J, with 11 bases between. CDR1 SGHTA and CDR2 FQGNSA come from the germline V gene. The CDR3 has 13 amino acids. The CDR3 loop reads CASSSHRSQPQHF. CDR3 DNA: TGTGCCAGCAGCTCCCATCGTAGCCAGCCCCAGCATTTT.

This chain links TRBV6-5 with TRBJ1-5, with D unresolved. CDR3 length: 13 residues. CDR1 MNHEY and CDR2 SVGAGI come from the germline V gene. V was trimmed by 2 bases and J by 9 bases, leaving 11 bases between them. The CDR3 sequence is CASSYELGRPQHF. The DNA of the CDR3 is TGTGCCAGCAGTTACGAGCTGGGCAGGCCCCAGCATTTT.

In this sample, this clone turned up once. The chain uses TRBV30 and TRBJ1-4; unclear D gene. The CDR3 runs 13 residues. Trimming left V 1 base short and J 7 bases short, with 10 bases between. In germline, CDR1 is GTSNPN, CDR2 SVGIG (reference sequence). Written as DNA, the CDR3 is TGTGCCTGGAGTGACGGACTTGGTGAAAAACTGTTTTTT. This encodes CAWSDGLGEKLFF.

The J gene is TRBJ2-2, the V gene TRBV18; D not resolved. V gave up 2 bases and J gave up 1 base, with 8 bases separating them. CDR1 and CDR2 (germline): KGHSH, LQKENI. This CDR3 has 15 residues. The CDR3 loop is CASSPMRQNTGELFF. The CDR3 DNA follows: TGTGCCAGCTCACCAATGAGACAGAACACCGGGGAGCTGTTTTTT.

CDR3 sequence reads: CASKLLAVYNEQFF. The CDR3 nucleotides read TGTGCCAGCAAGCTGCTAGCGGTTTACAATGAGCAGTTCTTC. The chain recombines TRBV7-8 with TRBJ2-1, with 7 bases that match TRBD2. The CDR3 is 14 residues long. Trimming cost V 7 bases and J 4 bases; bases outside gene matches: 7. Germline values: CDR1 SGHVS, CDR2 FQNEAQ.

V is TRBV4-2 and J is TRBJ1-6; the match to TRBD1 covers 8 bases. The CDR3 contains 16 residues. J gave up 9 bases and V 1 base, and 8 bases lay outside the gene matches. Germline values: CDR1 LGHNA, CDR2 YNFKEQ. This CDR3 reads CASSQARQGPGSPLHF. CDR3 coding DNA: TGTGCCAGCAGCCAAGCTCGACAGGGGCCTGGTTCACCCCTCCACTTT.

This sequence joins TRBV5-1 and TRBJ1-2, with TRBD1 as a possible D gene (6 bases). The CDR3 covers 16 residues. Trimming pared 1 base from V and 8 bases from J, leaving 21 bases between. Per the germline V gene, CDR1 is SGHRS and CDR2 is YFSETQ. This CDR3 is CASSLKEQGDRWGYTF. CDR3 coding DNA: TGCGCCAGCAGCTTGAAGGAACAGGGTGACCGTTGGGGCTACACCTTC.

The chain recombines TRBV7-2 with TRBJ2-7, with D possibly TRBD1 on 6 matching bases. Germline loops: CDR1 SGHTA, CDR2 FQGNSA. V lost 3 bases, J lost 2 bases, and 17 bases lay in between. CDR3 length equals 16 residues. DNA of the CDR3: TGTGCCAGCAGCTTTGGTCGGGACACCTGGCCCTACGAGCAGTACTTC. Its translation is CASSFGRDTWPYEQYF.

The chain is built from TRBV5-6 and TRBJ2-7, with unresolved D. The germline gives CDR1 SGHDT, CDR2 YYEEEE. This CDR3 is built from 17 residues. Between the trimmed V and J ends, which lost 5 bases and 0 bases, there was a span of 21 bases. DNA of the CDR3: TGTGCCAGCAGTTCCATAACCCAGGTATACAGCTCCTACGAGCAGTACTTC. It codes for CASSSITQVYSSYEQYF.

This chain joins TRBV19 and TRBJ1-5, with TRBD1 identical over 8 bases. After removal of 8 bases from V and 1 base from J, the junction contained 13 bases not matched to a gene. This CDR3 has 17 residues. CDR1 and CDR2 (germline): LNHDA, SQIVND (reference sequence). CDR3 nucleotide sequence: TGTGCCAGTTCCCCCACACCAGGGGGCGCGAGCAATCAGCCCCAGCATTTT. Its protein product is CASSPTPGGASNQPQHF.

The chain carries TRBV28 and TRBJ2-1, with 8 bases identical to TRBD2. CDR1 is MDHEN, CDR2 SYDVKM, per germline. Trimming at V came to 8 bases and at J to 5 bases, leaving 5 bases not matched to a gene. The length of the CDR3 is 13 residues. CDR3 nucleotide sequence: TGTGCCAGCGAGAGCGGGAGTGACAATGAGCAGTTCTTC. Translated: CASESGSDNEQFF.

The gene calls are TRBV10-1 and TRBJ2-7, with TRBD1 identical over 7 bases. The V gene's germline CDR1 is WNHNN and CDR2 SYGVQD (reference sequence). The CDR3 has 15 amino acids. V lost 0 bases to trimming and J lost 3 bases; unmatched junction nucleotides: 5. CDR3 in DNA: TGCGCCAGCAGTGAGTCGAGGGGGCGGCTCTACGAGCAGTACTTC. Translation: CASSESRGRLYEQYF.

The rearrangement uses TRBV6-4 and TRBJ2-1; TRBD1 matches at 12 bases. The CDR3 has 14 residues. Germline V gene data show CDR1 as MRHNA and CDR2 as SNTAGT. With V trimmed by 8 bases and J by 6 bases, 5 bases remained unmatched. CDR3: CASGGTGGVNEQFF. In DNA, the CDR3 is TGTGCCAGCGGAGGGACAGGGGGCGTCAATGAGCAGTTCTTC.